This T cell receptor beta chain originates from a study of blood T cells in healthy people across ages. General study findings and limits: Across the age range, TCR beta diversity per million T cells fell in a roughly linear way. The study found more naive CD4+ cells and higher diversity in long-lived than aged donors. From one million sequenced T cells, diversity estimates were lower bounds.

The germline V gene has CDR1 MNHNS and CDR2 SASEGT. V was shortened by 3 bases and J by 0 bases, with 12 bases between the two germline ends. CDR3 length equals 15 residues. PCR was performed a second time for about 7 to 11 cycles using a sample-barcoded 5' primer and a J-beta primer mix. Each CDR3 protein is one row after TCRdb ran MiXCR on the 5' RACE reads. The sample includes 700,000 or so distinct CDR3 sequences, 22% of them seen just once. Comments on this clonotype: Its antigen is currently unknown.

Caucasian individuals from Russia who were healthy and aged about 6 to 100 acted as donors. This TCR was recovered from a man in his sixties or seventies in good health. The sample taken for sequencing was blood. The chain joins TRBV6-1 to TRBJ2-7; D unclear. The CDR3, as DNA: TGTGCCAGCAGTGACGGGTCACGGAGCTCCTACGAGCAGTACTTC. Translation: CASSDGSRSSYEQYF.